What follows is one T cell receptor (beta chain) and its context. This clone's antigen is unknown. The record has no base qualities; no much larger clone is one base away. The library was obtained by the immunoSEQ multiplex PCR assay. DNA from the CD4+ T cells that had been cultured and isolated underwent TCR beta CDR3 sequencing. For the original study's pipeline: Non-productive TCR sequences were discarded, and reads were trimmed to the CDR3 region, with only CDR3s of 7 or more amino acids retained. The MANAFEST web app was used to pick out antigen-specific clonotypes by comparing their expansion in peptide wells with that in reference cultures. For clones to be considered positive, expansion at FDR<0.05 versus reference and all other wells, an odds ratio above 5, and a frequency above 0.1% in two replicate wells were required. Clonotypes significantly expanded in SARS-CoV-2 spike wells and in at least one common cold coronavirus spike condition were defined as cross-reactive. CDR3 similarity was assessed by Levenshtein distance with the stringdist R package, and unrooted trees were built with ape in R 3.6.1. In TCRdb, the immuneACCESS table is reduced to in-frame sequences with V and J assigned. These tables do not hold every clone; where another copy was compared, an unresolved V gene accounts for under half, and the others remain unexplained. That table supplies the V and J calls and clone size; D and trimming were determined from the DNA. In this sample the table shows about 70,000 clones, 70% to 80% of which occur a single time. The leading ten clones occupy roughly 2% of the sample.

Via the germline V gene, CDR1 is SNHLY and CDR2 FYNNEI. The CDR3 sequence holds 14 residues, the cysteine and phenylalanine included. The retained sequence is limited to the CDR3, 42 bases, with the frame set at the first base. Trimming removed 2 bases from V and 4 bases from J; the gene matches leave 4 bases unexplained. The sample is drawn from a study of vaccination effects on CD4 cells after COVID-19 (dated by TCRdb to 2022 to 2024). Regarding the study in general: To identify antigen-specific CD4+ T cell clonotypes by their expansion, the ViraFEST assay first stimulated PBMC with viral peptide pools and then applied TCR sequencing. The full study included ten to eleven COVID-19 convalescent patients and a few SARS-CoV-2-naive healthy vaccine recipients. SARS-CoV-2 spike-specific CD4+ TCR repertoires were compared before and after mRNA vaccination in COVID-19 convalescent patients and in infection-naive vaccine recipients. Cultures from other donors in the study were sequenced using the Oncomine TCR Beta short-read assay on an Illumina iSeq 100. Each well held two million PBMC cultured in IMDM containing around 5% human AB serum, 8.5 to 10 IU/ml IL-2 and gentamicin, along with roughly 10 ug/ml peptides. Two doses of either the BNT162b2 or the mRNA-1273 mRNA SARS-CoV-2 vaccine were administered to participants.

Overall results and qualifications from the work: Limitations of the study were the small number of convalescent patients and the absence of early post-infection timepoints. Clones induced by infection and clones induced by vaccination both contracted markedly at late timepoints after vaccination, which fits with T cell responses waning over time. In healthy vaccine recipients, vaccine-induced clones were almost all SARS-CoV-2 mono-reactive, with only 1 of 255 cross-reactive with common cold coronaviruses.

After about 9 days of culture, CD4+ T cells were isolated with the EasySep CD4+ T cell isolation kit. Healthy vaccine recipients had no prior SARS-CoV-2 infection, confirmed by negative nucleocapsid antibodies before and after vaccination. Half of the culture medium was replaced with fresh IL-2-containing medium on days 3 and 7. Unless noted otherwise, every peptide stimulation condition was grown in triplicate wells. PBMC were separated from whole blood using Ficoll-Paque Plus gradient centrifugation and were then either cryopreserved at -140C or used fresh. The QIAamp micro DNA kit was used to extract genomic DNA from the cultured CD4+ T cells.

The sample consisted of CD4+ T cells from PBMCs cultured without peptide, taken before COVID-19 vaccination. The sequence joins TRBV2 to TRBJ1-1; 7 bases in between match TRBD1. The receptor comes from a human donor who received a COVID-19 vaccine. The CDR3: CASSERGLGTEAFF. The DNA sequence is TGTGCCAGCAGTGAAAGGGGGCTAGGCACTGAAGCTTTCTTT.